This T cell receptor beta chain was recorded in a study of cytomegalovirus exposure and HLA in healthy donors. At the level of the study: The 120 or so validation repertoires were reported in a later analysis to have been generated on the same platform as the roughly 720 first-cohort repertoires.

Study-level results: Some TCR beta chains (164 of them) were listed as cytomegalovirus-associated. High specificity and sensitivity for cytomegalovirus status were reported for the classifier.

Donors came from a validation cohort of 90 to 150 subjects, distinct from the first 666-subject cohort. A remark on this clone: The antigen is undetermined.

Method: immunoSEQ multiplex PCR; TCRdb's copy keeps in-frame clones and lacks some. This table holds hundreds of thousands of clones, 87% found once. The sequencing sample was made of PBMCs. The TCR originated in a woman younger than 35 in good health and CMV-seropositive.

The CDR3 DNA reads as TGTGCCAGCACCCGGGACAGTATTGACGAGCAGTACTTC. It yields the protein CASTRDSIDEQYF. V is TRBV28 and J is TRBJ2-7; 7 bases agree with TRBD1. Germline CDR1 is MDHEN and CDR2 is SYDVKM. With V trimmed by 7 bases and J by 5 bases, 8 bases remained unmatched. This CDR3 is built from 13 residues.